Shown below are 27 T cell receptor beta chains from a single sample sequenced in a study of post-analysis software for immune sequencing data. Study findings and constraints: When patients were compared with controls, a handful of TRBV segments were more frequent, TRBV5-6, TRBV5-1 and TRBV20-1 among them.

Incorporated into the TCR beta cDNA libraries were unique molecular identifiers, which served to reduce PCR and sequencing biases. Via MiXCR, TCRdb re-called the PCR reads, giving one row per CDR3 protein. In the table there are roughly 400,000 distinct CDR3 sequences, over 30% of which are singletons. These receptors are not linked to any known antigen. The sequencing input was blood. The receptors here all came from a girl aged 2 to 10 with multiple sclerosis.

In this sample, this clonotype turned up a few times. The CDR3 loop is CASSLTGLEQYF. CDR3 sequence (DNA): TGTGCCAGCAGCTTGACCGGTCTCGAGCAGTACTTC. This chain links TRBV7-9 with TRBJ2-5, with D unresolved. The end of the DNA aligns better with TRBJ2-7, so the J call may be wrong. CDR1 is SEHNR and CDR2 is FQNEAQ in the germline V gene (reference sequence). The CDR3 is 12 residues long.

This chain connects TRBV12-3 or TRBV12-4 to TRBJ2-1, with a weak D call TRBD2 (6 bases). V was cut by 8 bases and J by 0 bases, with 14 bases left in between. CDR3 length equals 15 residues. The CDR3: CASGLAVSSYNEQFF. The CDR3 DNA sequence: TGTGCCAGCGGATTAGCGGTTAGCTCCTACAATGAGCAGTTCTTC.

This clonotype came up a few times. The rearrangement uses TRBV29-1 and TRBJ2-5, with a possible D match to TRBD1 (5 bases). Per germline, CDR1 SQVTM and CDR2 ANQGSEA. Trimming took 6 bases from V and 4 from J, leaving 12 bases between them. The CDR3 runs to 12 residues. CDR3 residues: CSVLSGSETQYF. The CDR3 DNA follows: TGCAGCGTCCTATCAGGGTCAGAGACCCAGTACTTC.

This clonotype came up a few times. The V gene is TRBV6-6, the J gene TRBJ2-5; D not certain. V gave up 5 bases and J gave up 5 bases, with 12 bases separating them. From germline, CDR1 is MNHNY and CDR2 SVGAGI (reference sequence). This CDR3 contains 13 residues. The CDR3 is CASSGRTVETQYF. CDR3 nucleotides: TGTGCCAGCAGTGGCAGGACGGTCGAGACCCAGTACTTC.

The J gene is TRBJ2-7, the V gene TRBV10-3, with TRBD2 as a possible D gene (6 bases). The CDR3 loop spans 17 amino acids. Trimming pared 3 bases from V and 0 bases from J, leaving 18 bases between. Germline V gene data show CDR1 as ENHRY and CDR2 as SYGVKD. CDR3 DNA: TGTGCCATCAGTGACCTTCGGGGTAGCGGCATCTCCTACGAGCAGTACTTC. Its translation: CAISDLRGSGISYEQYF.

The chain uses TRBV6-2 or TRBV6-3 and TRBJ2-1; 8 bases agree with TRBD2. CDR1 MNHEY and CDR2 SVGEGT come from the germline V gene. J was trimmed by 7 bases and V by 7 bases; bases with no gene match: 9. This CDR3 comprises 14 residues. CDR3 protein: CASTVTGGVNEQFF. DNA for the CDR3: TGTGCCAGCACCGTCACGGGAGGGGTTAATGAGCAGTTCTTC.

V gene TRBV4-1 combines with J gene TRBJ2-1; D not resolved. The V end was cut by 0 bases, the J end by 7 bases, with 16 bases between. This CDR3 has 16 residues. From germline, CDR1 is MGHRA and CDR2 YSYEKL. The CDR3 nucleotides are TGCGCCAGCAGCCAAGATCGATACCCGAAGATTAATGAGCAGTTCTTC. Translating it yields CASSQDRYPKINEQFF.

In this sample, this clonotype turned up a few times. J is TRBJ2-2 and V is TRBV12-3 or TRBV12-4, with D possibly TRBD2 on 6 matching bases. The CDR3 runs 13 residues. V lost 6 bases to trimming and J lost 6 bases, with 11 bases between them. Here the CDR3 DNA reads TGTGCCAGCAGCCGACTAGGCGCCGGGGAGCTGTTTTTT. Translating it yields CASSRLGAGELFF.

The CDR3 is CASSSAAGHTEAFF. The CDR3 DNA reads as TGTGCCAGCAGCTCGGCGGCAGGGCACACTGAAGCTTTCTTT. The genes are TRBV7-2 and TRBJ1-1, with D perhaps matching TRBD1 (5 bases). V was trimmed by 4 bases and J by 3 bases, leaving 12 bases between them. Germline-derived CDR1 and CDR2 are SGHTA and FQGNSA. This CDR3 spans 14 amino acids.

For this clonotype: This may be a read error, as it is one base from a much larger clone. The rearrangement uses TRBV29-1 and TRBJ1-2; 8 nucleotides line up with TRBD1. The CDR3 extends over 12 amino acids. Germline V CDR1 and CDR2: SQVTM, ANQGSEA. The CDR3 DNA reads TGCAGCGCCGGGGGTCAGGGGGCTGGCTGCACCTTC. Its protein product is CSAGGQGAGCTF.

The chain combines TRBV28 with TRBJ1-5; D is undetermined. V shed 6 bases and J shed 4 bases, with 13 bases lying between them. CDR1 is MDHEN and CDR2 is SYDVKM in the germline V gene. The CDR3 has 14 residues. CDR3 loop: CASRTYPTNQPQHF. In DNA, the CDR3 is TGTGCCAGCAGGACATACCCCACAAATCAGCCCCAGCATTTT. Variable domain in full (rest from reference TRBV28 and TRBJ1-5): DVKVTQSSRYLVKRTGEKVFLECVQDMDHENMFWYRQDPGLGLRLIYFSYDVKMKEKGDIPEGYSVSREKKERFSLILESASTNQTSMYLCASRTYPTNQPQHFGDGTRLSIL.

The V call is TRBV29-1, the J call TRBJ2-1; TRBD2 matches 12 bases. This CDR3 has 16 amino acids. Germline V lookup: CDR1 SQVTM, CDR2 ANQGSEA. The J segment lost 5 bases and the V segment lost 4 bases, leaving 9 bases of the junction unmatched. Written as DNA, the CDR3 is TGCAGCGTTGTCCCTAGCGGGAGGGTAGTCGACAATGAGCAGTTCTTC. Its protein is CSVVPSGRVVDNEQFF.

The V and J genes are TRBV6-1 and TRBJ2-1, with 8 bases that match TRBD1. CDR3 length: 13 residues. Germline CDR1 is MNHNS and CDR2 is SASEGT. Trimming at V came to 4 bases and at J to 9 bases, leaving 5 bases not matched to a gene. The CDR3 DNA follows: TGTGCCAGCAGTGCACGGACAGGGCTTGAGCAGTTCTTC. Translation: CASSARTGLEQFF.

The V call is TRBV3-1, the J call TRBJ2-4, with 9 bases matching TRBD1. CDR1 is LGHDT, CDR2 YNNKEL, per germline (reference sequence). CDR3 size: 14 residues. With 6 bases clipped from V and 9 bases from J, the junction kept 9 bases outside the gene matches. The CDR3 spells CASSHGTGTRIQYF. The DNA of the CDR3 is TGTGCCAGCAGTCACGGGACAGGGACTCGCATTCAGTACTTC.

The chain couples TRBV29-1 to TRBJ2-3; D might be TRBD1 (5 bases). The germline V and J ends were trimmed by 3 bases and 1 base, with 11 bases remaining between them. Germline V gene lookup returns CDR1 SQVTM and CDR2 ANQGSEA. This CDR3 has 14 residues. The CDR3 sequence: CSVDTEGGTDTQYF. The CDR3 nucleotides read TGCAGCGTTGACACAGAAGGGGGCACAGATACGCAGTATTTT.

The chain carries TRBV6-4 and TRBJ1-1, with TRBD1 matching over 11 bases. Germline CDR1 reads MRHNA; CDR2 reads SNTAGT. CDR3 length: 15 amino acids. V was clipped by 6 bases and J by 1 base; unmatched bases: 4. CDR3 nucleotide sequence: TGTGCCAGCAGATCAGGACAGGGGGCGAACACTGAAGCTTTCTTT. Amino acid sequence: CASRSGQGANTEAFF.

This clonotype has just one count. DNA of the CDR3: TGCGCCAGCAGCCACCGAACAACTAATGAAAAACTGTTTTTT. Translation gives CASSHRTTNEKLFF. The chain couples TRBV4-1 to TRBJ1-4, with D hard to call. Trimming pared 3 bases from V and 0 bases from J, leaving 5 bases between. There are 14 residues in the CDR3. CDR1 and CDR2 from the germline V gene are MGHRA and YSYEKL.

The V call is TRBV11-2, the J call TRBJ2-1; D not certain. The CDR3 has 13 residues. Germline loops: CDR1 SGHAT, CDR2 FQNNGV. V was clipped by 1 base and J by 8 bases, with 9 bases between them. The CDR3 region has the DNA TGTGCCAGCAGCTTAGTAGGCAGTGATGAGCAGTTCTTC. Its translation is CASSLVGSDEQFF.

A few counts support this clonotype. The J gene is TRBJ2-4, the V gene TRBV13; D gene uncertain. The V end was cut by 2 bases, the J end by 7 bases, with 15 bases between. Germline lookup yields CDR1 PRHDT and CDR2 FYEKMQ (reference sequence). The CDR3 has 15 amino acids. The CDR3 loop reads CASSLRPSNPNIQYF. The CDR3 DNA reads as TGTGCCAGCAGCTTAAGGCCCAGTAACCCTAACATTCAGTACTTC.

The chain carries TRBV29-1 and TRBJ2-6, with 7 bases matching TRBD1. There are 15 residues in the CDR3. Germline V gene sequence: CDR1 SQVTM, CDR2 ANQGSEA. Trimming at V came to 5 bases and at J to 0 bases, leaving 4 bases not matched to a gene. The CDR3 region is CSVRTGLSGANVLTF. In DNA form, the CDR3 reads TGCAGCGTTCGGACAGGCCTCTCTGGGGCCAACGTCCTGACTTTC.

This clonotype showed up just a few times. The V gene is TRBV7-3, the J gene TRBJ2-5, with unresolved D. The CDR3 has 13 amino acids. Germline CDR1 reads SGHTA; CDR2 reads FQGTGA. Trimming stripped 6 bases from V and 5 bases from J, with 13 bases between. CDR3 DNA sequence: TGTGCCAGCAGTCGTCAGGCTACGGAGACCCAGTACTTC. Its protein product is CASSRQATETQYF.

J is TRBJ2-5 and V is TRBV7-3, with D tentatively TRBD2 (6 bases). This CDR3 comprises 15 residues. V dropped 5 bases and J dropped 4 bases, with 17 bases sitting between them. CDR1 is SGHTA and CDR2 is FQGTGA in the germline V gene. The CDR3 is CASSAGKVLGETQYF. The CDR3 DNA reads as TGTGCCAGCAGCGCGGGGAAAGTACTAGGAGAGACCCAGTACTTC.

This clonotype was seen only a few times. The J gene is TRBJ2-3, the V gene TRBV29-1, with D possibly TRBD2 on 5 matching bases. CDR1 is SQVTM and CDR2 is ANQGSEA in the germline V gene. The CDR3 is made up of 14 amino acids. Trimming stripped 4 bases from V and 4 bases from J, with 15 bases between. CDR3 nucleotide sequence: TGCAGCGTTGGGGGTGGACTGGAGTCAGATACGCAGTATTTT. Residues: CSVGGGLESDTQYF.

V usage is TRBV25-1 and J usage is TRBJ2-5; 8 bases fit TRBD2. The germline gives CDR1 MGHDK, CDR2 SYGVNS. Trimming cost V 3 bases and J 5 bases; bases outside gene matches: 20. CDR3 length equals 19 residues. The CDR3 nucleotides are TGTGCCAGCAGTGATCATAAGAGTGGCGGGGGGACGGAGGGGGAGACCCAGTACTTC. As protein: CASSDHKSGGGTEGETQYF. Full variable domain (outside the CDR3, taken from reference TRBV25-1 and TRBJ2-5): EADIYQTPRYLVIGTGKKITLECSQTMGHDKMYWYQQDPGMELHLIHYSYGVNSTEKGDLSSESTVSRIRTEHFPLTLESARPSHTSQYLCASSDHKSGGGTEGETQYFGPGTRLLVL.

CDR3 DNA: TGCAGCGTTGAGATAAACGGCCAGCCCCAGCATTTT. This sequence encodes CSVEINGQPQHF. This chain connects TRBV29-1 to TRBJ1-5, with D unresolved. This CDR3 region has 12 residues. Germline V gives CDR1 SQVTM, CDR2 ANQGSEA. Deletions cut 3 bases from V and 7 bases from J, with 10 bases between.

The chain links TRBV6-5 to TRBJ2-5; D remains ambiguous. The J call is doubtful: the DNA matches TRBJ2-7 better. Germline values: CDR1 MNHEY, CDR2 SVGAGI. This CDR3 has 13 amino acids. This CDR3 reads CASSYAVGLEQYF. CDR3 DNA sequence: TGTGCCAGCAGTTACGCCGTCGGGCTCGAGCAGTACTTC.

This clonotype was seen a few times. The V and J genes are TRBV5-1 and TRBJ2-3; tentative D call: TRBD2 (6 bases). Germline V gives CDR1 SGHRS, CDR2 YFSETQ. The CDR3 has 15 amino acids. Trimming took off 4 bases at V and 6 bases at J, with 18 bases between the two ends. DNA of the CDR3: TGCGCCAGCAGCCCACGGGGACTGGCGGGCGATACGCAGTATTTT. Translating it yields CASSPRGLAGDTQYF.